The rows below give T cell receptor beta chains drawn from one sample of a study of OX40 agonist ivuxolimab in advanced cancers. The table came from immunoSEQ multiplex PCR; TCRdb's copy has only in-frame clones and leaves some out. The sample yields about 53,000 clones, approximately 81% seen once. The input for sequencing was CD4+ or CD8+ T cells sorted from blood, taken in a trial of the OX40 agonist ivuxolimab. All receptors come from an adult with an advanced solid tumor such as melanoma, head and neck, liver or kidney cancer. Both conserved end residues are part of each CDR3. The size field is filled for only some rows; it gives once, few, many or a size class.

j_call v_call clone_size cdr3_length cdr3_aa
TRBJ1-5 TRBV2 NA 16 CASSERGPGDNQPQHF
TRBJ2-1 TRBV19 NA 9 CAAGREQFF
TRBJ2-1 TRBV4-2 NA 17 CASSLLTDRDTYNEQFF
TRBJ2-7 TRBV12-5 NA 18 CASGLVRRTSGRGYEQYF
TRBJ2-3 TRBV5-1 NA 19 CASSWRGNPLAGGSDTQYF
TRBJ2-3 TRBV7-2 NA 19 CASSFEASGLAGGLDTQYF
TRBJ1-3 TRBV15 once 15 CATSRDPGAGNTIYF
TRBJ2-1 TRBV11-2 few 16 CASIQTDSLLQYEQFF
TRBJ2-7 TRBV9 NA 14 CASSVGDRGYEQYF
TRBJ2-7 TRBV6-1 NA 12 CASSYPGYEQYF
TRBJ2-2 TRBV30 NA 13 CARGGGNTGELFF
TRBJ1-1 TRBV27 once 16 CASSYNRQVPNTEAFF
TRBJ2-7 TRBV27 NA 14 CASSPTRLRYEQYF
TRBJ1-3 TRBV6-5 NA 14 CASSYGGLGNTIYF
TRBJ2-2 TRBV5-6 NA 17 CASSPPPAQASTGELFF
TRBJ2-7 TRBV28 NA 15 CASSIPGQFSYEQYF
TRBJ1-3 TRBV7-6 NA 15 CASSLTGGSGNTIYF
TRBJ2-7 TRBV28 few 14 CASGEGLANYEQYF
TRBJ2-7 TRBV2 NA 11 CASKGDGLEYF
TRBJ2-7 TRBV27 NA 20 CASSLPGEDRGPREGYEQYF
TRBJ2-4 TRBV6-5 once 14 CASSPSLAKNIQYF
TRBJ2-5 TRBV29-1 once 14 CSVDETGRLETQYF
TRBJ2-3 TRBV7-3 NA 16 CASSFLGAVGTDTQYF
TRBJ2-3 TRBV29-1 few 13 CSVLPSGTDTQYF
TRBJ2-6 TRBV19 NA 14 CASSINSGANVLTF
TRBJ1-1 TRBV11-1 NA 13 CASSRQENTEAFF
TRBJ1-1 TRBV7-9 NA 14 CASSLALGGAEAFF
TRBJ1-6 TRBV11-3 NA 15 CASSSAGGGNSPLHF
TRBJ2-7 TRBV18 NA 14 CASSPPSGSTEQYF
TRBJ2-6 TRBV6-5 NA 15 CASSTGFIGANVLTF
TRBJ2-1 TRBV12-5 medium-sized 14 CASGLGQGAQEQFF
TRBJ2-1 TRBV5-4 NA 15 CASSLPGGVYNEQFF
TRBJ1-5 TRBV27 NA 13 CASRLDHNQPQHF
TRBJ2-7 TRBV6-5 NA 15 CASQRRTGGEGEQYF
TRBJ2-7 TRBV6-1 once 14 CASSEGTGTYEQYF
TRBJ2-1 TRBV20-1 NA 10 CSANSNEQFF
TRBJ1-3 TRBV6-6 few 14 CASSYMGGGNTIYF
TRBJ2-1 TRBV30 NA 19 CAWSVPRLAGGRVGNEQFF
TRBJ1-4 TRBV7-9 NA 14 CASSLVRGDEKLFF
TRBJ1-1 TRBV19 NA 13 CASSINGASEAFF
TRBJ1-4 TRBV19 NA 17 CASSHNRGGATNEKLFF
TRBJ2-7 TRBV28 NA 15 CASSFLDRASYEQYF
TRBJ2-3 TRBV15 NA 13 CATGTGDTDTQYF
NA TRBV2 NA 17 CASSETGVGTGYLEQYF
TRBJ1-1 TRBV6-4 NA 13 CATARTGNTEAFF
TRBJ1-2 TRBV2 NA 12 CASSGTAYGYTF
TRBJ1-2 TRBV14 NA 16 CASSQDLQVVGDGYTF
TRBJ2-7 TRBV5-1 NA 14 CASSLSGWSYEQYF
TRBJ2-3 TRBV29-1 NA 13 CSVEGRGRNTQYF
TRBJ2-3 TRBV30 NA 14 CAWISGRRADTQYF
TRBJ2-7 TRBV11-2 NA 11 CASRIQGEQYF
TRBJ2-2 TRBV19 many 16 CASSIGSGSKTGELFF
TRBJ2-3 TRBV28 NA 12 CASLEGPDTQYF
TRBJ2-3 TRBV19 NA 13 CASTATGADTQYF
TRBJ2-5 TRBV21-1 NA 16 CASSKGGAVNQETQYF
TRBJ1-1 TRBV5-1 NA 12 CASGGGSPEAFF
TRBJ2-3 TRBV6-4 NA 15 CASSVQLASTDTQYF
TRBJ1-5 TRBV19 NA 15 CASSEADGGNQPQHF
TRBJ2-7 TRBV5-4 few 14 CASSYPTGSREQYF